These 20 T cell receptor beta chains originate from one sample sequenced in a study of blood T cell repertoires in COVID-19. Profiling relied on immunoSEQ multiplex PCR, and the TCRdb table lists in-frame clones only, not all of them. The sample includes 130,000 or so clones, 70% to 90% of them seen just once. What was sequenced was peripheral blood. All receptors derive from an older woman with acute or convalescent COVID-19.

Here the CDR3 DNA reads TGTGCCAGCAGCTTCCTAGGATCAGTCGGGAATGAGCAGTTCTTC. It codes for CASSFLGSVGNEQFF. The chain uses TRBV7-2 and TRBJ2-1; D call uncertain. The CDR3 is 15 residues long. From germline, CDR1 is SGHTA and CDR2 FQGNSA. The V gene lost 3 bases and the J gene lost 7 bases, with 16 bases spanning the gap. The whole variable domain, remainder taken from reference TRBV7-2 and TRBJ2-1, is GAGVSQSPSNKVTEKGKDVELRCDPISGHTALYWYRQSLGQGLEFLIYFQGNSAPDKSGLPSDRFSAERTGGSVSTLTIQRTQQEDSAVYLCASSFLGSVGNEQFFGPGTRLTVL.

The rearrangement joins TRBV5-1 to TRBJ2-7; the match to TRBD2 covers 7 bases. V trimming: 1 base; J trimming: 2 bases; junction bases outside the gene matches: 3. The length of the CDR3 is 14 residues. Germline CDR1 is SGHRS and CDR2 is YFSETQ. This chain's CDR3 is CASSLNLAAYEQYF. Written as DNA, the CDR3 is TGCGCCAGCAGCTTGAATCTAGCGGCCTACGAGCAGTACTTC.

The rearrangement joins TRBV11-2 to TRBJ2-1, with 7 bases lining up with TRBD2. Trimming at V came to 7 bases and at J to 4 bases, leaving 7 bases not matched to a gene. Germline V CDR1 and CDR2: SGHAT, FQNNGV. The CDR3 spans 14 residues. The CDR3 bases are TGTGCCAGCACCATGTCGGGGGGTTACAATGAGCAGTTCTTC. This codes for CASTMSGGYNEQFF.

This clone is a singleton in its sample. J is TRBJ1-2 and V is TRBV4-1; weak D call: TRBD1 (6 bases). Trimming removed 3 bases at V and 7 bases at J, with 15 bases between. Germline assignment: CDR1 MGHRA and CDR2 YSYEKL. The CDR3 has 14 residues. The CDR3 bases are TGCGCCAGCAGCCACTTACAGGGAAATTCTGGCTACACCTTC. Protein sequence: CASSHLQGNSGYTF.

This chain uses TRBV30 with TRBJ1-2; D ambiguous. Trimming stripped 0 bases from V and 3 bases from J, with 14 bases between. Germline V gene sequence: CDR1 GTSNPN, CDR2 SVGIG (reference sequence). This CDR3 region has 15 residues. The CDR3 bases are TGTGCCTGGAGTGTAGGTAGGGAGGTGGACTATGGCTACACCTTC. Its protein is CAWSVGREVDYGYTF.

The chain uses TRBV5-1 and TRBJ2-3; tentative D call: TRBD2 (7 bases). Germline-derived CDR1 and CDR2 are SGHRS and YFSETQ. The V end lost 4 bases, the J end lost 1 base, and 13 bases lay between the germline ends. This CDR3 has 15 residues. The CDR3, as DNA: TGCGCCAGCAGCCCGGGGGGCCTAGGCACAGATACGCAGTATTTT. Protein: CASSPGGLGTDTQYF. Variable domain in full (rest from reference TRBV5-1 and TRBJ2-3): KAGVTQTPRYLIKTRGQQVTLSCSPISGHRSVSWYQQTPGQGLQFLFEYFSETQRNKGNFPGRFSGRQFSNSRSEMNVSTLELGDSALYLCASSPGGLGTDTQYFGPGTRLTVL.

This rearrangement joins TRBV4-1 to TRBJ2-1; 8 bases agree with TRBD1. Germline V lookup: CDR1 MGHRA, CDR2 YSYEKL. The CDR3 length is 17 residues. V was clipped by 1 base and J by 7 bases; unmatched bases: 12. The CDR3 loop is CASSQGLRQGAGNEQFF. The CDR3 coding sequence is TGCGCCAGCAGCCAAGGGTTAAGGCAGGGGGCGGGGAATGAGCAGTTCTTC.

Points on this clone: This sample also contains other DNA sequences that code for the same CDR3. The chain links TRBV6-5 to TRBJ1-1; 9 bases map to TRBD1. J lost 5 bases, V lost 4 bases, and 8 bases had no gene match. This CDR3 is 15 amino acids long. Per the germline V gene, CDR1 is MNHEY and CDR2 is SVGAGI. CDR3 in DNA: TGTGCCAGCAGTTCTCCGGGACAGGGAGGAACTGAAGCTTTCTTT. Its protein is CASSSPGQGGTEAFF.

The chain combines TRBV28 with TRBJ1-5; 8 bases are a match to TRBD1. The CDR3 has 14 amino acids. Trimming cost V 7 bases and J 4 bases; bases outside gene matches: 6. Looked up from germline, CDR1 is MDHEN and CDR2 is SYDVKM. The CDR3 sequence: CASTWTGINQPQHF. CDR3 sequence (DNA): TGTGCCAGCACATGGACAGGGATTAATCAGCCCCAGCATTTT. Combining the CDR3 with reference TRBV28 and TRBJ1-5 gives the whole variable domain DVKVTQSSRYLVKRTGEKVFLECVQDMDHENMFWYRQDPGLGLRLIYFSYDVKMKEKGDIPEGYSVSREKKERFSLILESASTNQTSMYLCASTWTGINQPQHFGDGTRLSIL.

Concerning this clone: One end of the junction fails to match germline, which may point to a read error. The rearrangement uses TRBV3-1 (or the pseudogene TRBV3-2) and TRBJ1-3; D gene unclear. Germline V CDR1 and CDR2: LGHDT, YNNKEL (reference sequence). The CDR3 loop spans 13 amino acids. CDR3 region: CASSHEPLRALLF. The CDR3 nucleotides read TGTGCCAGCAGCCATGAGCCCCTGCGGGCCCTGCTTTTT.

CDR3 sequence: CASSYPGLAGNNEQFF. CDR3 sequence (DNA): TGCGCCAGCAGCTACCCGGGACTAGCGGGAAACAATGAGCAGTTCTTC. The rearrangement joins TRBV5-1 to TRBJ2-1, with 13 bases that match TRBD2. Germline trimming cut 3 bases from V and 5 bases from J; bases unmatched to any gene: 5. Germline V lookup: CDR1 SGHRS, CDR2 YFSETQ. This CDR3 comprises 16 residues.

This chain joins TRBV28 and TRBJ1-1; TRBD1 is a possible D gene (5 bases). The CDR3 has 16 residues. Germline V gene data show CDR1 as MDHEN and CDR2 as SYDVKM. Between the trimmed V and J ends, which lost 7 bases and 0 bases, there was a span of 18 bases. CDR3 loop: CASNSGAGVLNTEAFF. Here the CDR3 DNA reads TGTGCCAGCAATTCCGGGGCGGGGGTCCTGAACACTGAAGCTTTCTTT.

The CDR3 spells CASSPRSGSFQETQYF. The CDR3 DNA reads as TGTGCCAGCTCACCACGAAGCGGGAGTTTCCAAGAGACCCAGTACTTC. The chain links TRBV18 to TRBJ2-5, with 8 positions matching TRBD2. The germline CDR1 and CDR2 sequences are KGHSH and LQKENI. V gave up 1 base and J gave up 1 base; unmatched junction bases: 5. There are 16 residues in the CDR3. Complete variable domain (other parts from reference TRBV18 and TRBJ2-5): NAGVMQNPRHLVRRRGQEARLRCSPMKGHSHVYWYRQLPEEGLKFMVYLQKENIIDESGMPKERFSAEFPKEGPSILRIQQVVRGDSAAYFCASSPRSGSFQETQYFGPGTRLLVL.

The genes are TRBV12-3 or TRBV12-4 and TRBJ2-1; possible D gene TRBD2, 5 bases. The V end was cut by 5 bases, the J end by 3 bases, with 5 bases between. The CDR3 contains 12 residues. Written as DNA, the CDR3 is TGTGCCAGCAGTCGGGACTACAATGAGCAGTTCTTC. Protein: CASSRDYNEQFF.

This rearrangement joins TRBV7-6 to TRBJ2-1, with a weak D call TRBD2 (6 bases). The V gene lost 1 base and the J gene lost 10 bases, with 14 bases spanning the gap. Germline CDR1 is SGHVS and CDR2 is FNYEAQ. The CDR3 covers 14 residues. This chain's CDR3 is CASSLGPVAGEQFF. CDR3 nucleotides: TGTGCCAGCAGCTTAGGCCCAGTGGCGGGGGAGCAGTTCTTC.

The chain carries TRBV2 and TRBJ1-2; 7 bases fit TRBD1. Germline values: CDR1 SNHLY, CDR2 FYNNEI. The CDR3 extends over 12 amino acids. The V segment lost 8 bases and the J segment 4 bases; nucleotides outside the gene matches: 4. Here the CDR3 reads CASGDSPYGYTF. For the CDR3, the DNA is TGTGCCAGCGGGGACAGCCCCTATGGCTACACCTTC. Together with reference TRBV2 and TRBJ1-2, the CDR3 gives the full variable domain: EPEVTQTPSHQVTQMGQEVILRCVPISNHLYFYWYRQILGQKVEFLVSFYNNEISEKSEIFDDQFSVERPDGSNFTLKIRSTKLEDSAMYFCASGDSPYGYTFGSGTRLTVV.

This chain links TRBV12-3 or TRBV12-4 with TRBJ1-6; TRBD1 agrees at 7 bases. This CDR3 is built from 13 residues. V was pared by 5 bases and J by 7 bases, with 2 bases of the junction left unmatched. The CDR3 DNA reads TGTGCCAGCAGTGGGACAGCAAATTCACCCCTCCACTTT. Translation: CASSGTANSPLHF.

This rearrangement joins TRBV28 to TRBJ2-7, with TRBD1 matching over 8 bases. V shed 6 bases and J 4 bases; nucleotides not matched to a gene: 11. This CDR3 spans 15 amino acids. Germline CDR1 and CDR2: MDHEN and SYDVKM. The CDR3 nucleotides are TGTGCCAGCAGCTACTCCGGGACAGGAAGGTACGAGCAGTACTTC. Its translation: CASSYSGTGRYEQYF.

The CDR3 loop reads CASSLVGAGGTQYF. CDR3 sequence (DNA): TGTGCCAGCAGCTTGGTGGGGGCCGGTGGTACGCAGTATTTT. V and J are TRBV5-4 and TRBJ2-3; D may be TRBD1 (6 bases). CDR1 SGHNT and CDR2 YYREEE come from the germline V gene (reference sequence). V was trimmed by 0 bases and J by 8 bases, leaving 13 bases between them. The CDR3 runs to 14 residues.

V is TRBV9 and J is TRBJ2-6; the match to TRBD2 covers 7 bases. The junction had 4 bases not matched to a gene; V was cut back by 3 bases and J by 1 base. Germline loops: CDR1 SGDLS, CDR2 YYNGEE. This CDR3 has 16 residues. The CDR3 DNA is TGTGCCAGCAGCGGCCCGGGACTATCTGGGGCCAACGTCCTGACTTTC. It encodes CASSGPGLSGANVLTF.